This T cell receptor beta chain stems from a study of OX40 agonist ivuxolimab in advanced cancers. With regard to the full study: Ivuxolimab was a fully human IgG2 agonistic monoclonal antibody targeting the costimulatory receptor OX40 (CD134). Three dose-escalation patients achieved partial responses, one with hepatocellular carcinoma and two with cutaneous melanoma. Intravenous ivuxolimab was administered to patients every 2 weeks at six dose levels: 0.01, 0.1, 0.3, 1.5, 3 and 10 mg/kg. Prior anti-PD-1, anti-PD-L1 or anti-CTLA-4 therapy was permitted, and checkpoint inhibitors had been received by about 44% of dose-escalation patients. In the dose-escalation cohort, 82.7% of patients were male, and the mean age was around 60 years, with a range of roughly 20 to 85. The paper reports the monotherapy dose-escalation portion (N = 52 patients) of the phase I ivuxolimab trial. Among the 50 to 55 dose-escalation patients, around 20 had hepatocellular carcinoma, approximately 15 melanoma, 9 renal cell carcinoma and 9 head and neck cancer. Peripheral TCRbeta sequencing was intended to test whether TCR sequence diversity was altered and clonal T-cell expansion was caused by ivuxolimab.

Including cysteine and phenylalanine, the CDR3 has 15 amino acids. CDR3 DNA only is kept here, 45 bases in frame from base 1. CDR1 and CDR2 were assigned from the germline V gene (reference sequence) as SEHNR and FQNEAQ. For this chain, trimming is 5 bases at the V end and 4 bases at the J end, and the number of junction bases without a gene match is 7. The trial excluded patients who had a history of autoimmune disease or who were on systemic immunosuppression. In every dose cohort, peripheral blood was drawn for TCR sequencing at baseline, cycle 4 day 1, and cycle 7 day 1. Samples were obtained from an open-label, multicenter, first-in-human phase I dose-escalation trial of ivuxolimab. Adults with locally advanced or metastatic head and neck squamous cell, hepatocellular, melanoma or renal cell carcinoma were enrolled in the trial. Before TCR sequencing, CD4+ and CD8+ T cells were separately sorted from peripheral blood.

Broader findings and caveats from the paper: Low levels of normalized T-cell clonal expansion were also seen in some patients who did not respond. The antigen specificity of the clonally expanded peripheral T cells was not determined. In partial responders in the 0.1-3.0 mg/kg groups, normalized peripheral clonal expansion was found to be among the lowest, especially among CD8+ T cells. Clonal expansion of both CD4+ and CD8+ blood T cells was observed from baseline to week 6 at doses 0.1 to 3.0 mg/kg. After ivuxolimab, more expanded clones were found on average in CD8+ T cells than in CD4+ T cells.

To sequence the TCRbeta CDR3 region, genomic DNA was isolated from the sorted cells. TCRbeta CDR3 regions were sequenced using the immunoSEQ Assay. As stored in TCRdb, this immuneACCESS dataset retains in-frame rearrangements with V and J assigned. A fraction of the clones does not appear; measured against another copy, unresolved V genes explain less than half of the discrepancy, and the remainder lacks a known reason. Within this sample are tens of thousands of clones, with 92% of them counted one time only. The ten top clones hold roughly 0.53% of the sample. A few counts support this clone. There is no known antigen for this receptor. Base quality data are lacking; no much larger clone is found one base away.

Recombination connected TRBV7-9 to TRBJ2-1; 8 central bases correspond to TRBD2. This sequence originates from an adult with an advanced solid tumor such as melanoma, head and neck, liver or kidney cancer. The sample in question was CD4+ or CD8+ T cells sorted from blood, obtained in a trial of the OX40 agonist ivuxolimab. The DNA is TGTGCCAGCAGCCTGAGCGGGAGTCTGTACAATGAGCAGTTCTTC. This gives the protein CASSLSGSLYNEQFF. Supplemented by the reference TRBV7-9 and TRBJ2-1 proteins around the CDR3, the complete variable domain is DTGVSQNPRHKITKRGQNVTFRCDPISEHNRLYWYRQTLGQGPEFLTYFQNEAQLEKSRLLSDRFSAERPKGSFSTLEIQRTEQGDSAMYLCASSLSGSLYNEQFFGPGTRLTVL.